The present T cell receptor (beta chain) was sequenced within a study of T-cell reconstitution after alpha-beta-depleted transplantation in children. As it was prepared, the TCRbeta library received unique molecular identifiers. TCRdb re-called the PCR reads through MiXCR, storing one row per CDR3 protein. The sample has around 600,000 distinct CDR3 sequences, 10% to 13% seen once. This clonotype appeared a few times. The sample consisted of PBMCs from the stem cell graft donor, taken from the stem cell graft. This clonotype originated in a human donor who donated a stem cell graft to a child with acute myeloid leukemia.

The CDR3 DNA is TGTGCCAGCAGCTCTAGCGGAGACTACAATGAGCAGTTCTTC. Translating gives CASSSSGDYNEQFF. This chain uses TRBV7-9 with TRBJ2-1, with TRBD2 matching over 7 bases. Germline V gives CDR1 SEHNR, CDR2 FQNEAQ (reference sequence). CDR3 length: 14 amino acids. V shed 4 bases and J 3 bases; nucleotides not matched to a gene: 3.